The 26 T cell receptor beta chains reported below all come from one sample, sequenced in a study of cytomegalovirus exposure and HLA in healthy donors. PCR involved 60 Vbeta and 13 Jbeta primers. Clones were read by immunoSEQ multiplex PCR, and TCRdb kept only the in-frame ones, dropping some. The sample consists of around 150,000 clones, roughly 79% of them appearing once. Sequencing was performed on PBMCs. These receptors all come from a man aged 30 to 39 in good health and CMV-seropositive.

This clone was seen just once. The chain has TRBV5-1 and TRBJ1-3; 10 bases map to TRBD1. After removal of 5 bases from V and 0 bases from J, the junction contained 11 bases not matched to a gene. The CDR3 contains 18 residues. CDR1 is SGHRS, CDR2 YFSETQ, per germline. The CDR3 loop is CASRRTGGSSISGNTIYF. CDR3 bases: TGCGCCAGCAGGAGGACAGGGGGGTCCTCCATCTCTGGAAACACCATATATTTT.

V gene TRBV2 combines with J gene TRBJ2-1; TRBD2 is a possible D gene (6 bases). This CDR3 contains 15 residues. Deletions cut 7 bases from V and 0 bases from J, with 13 bases between. Germline loops: CDR1 SNHLY, CDR2 FYNNEI. CDR3 in amino acids: CASKLEEGSYNEQFF. DNA of the CDR3: TGTGCCAGCAAATTGGAGGAGGGCTCCTACAATGAGCAGTTCTTC. The variable domain in full, with the rest retrieved from reference TRBV2 and TRBJ2-1, is EPEVTQTPSHQVTQMGQEVILRCVPISNHLYFYWYRQILGQKVEFLVSFYNNEISEKSEIFDDQFSVERPDGSNFTLKIRSTKLEDSAMYFCASKLEEGSYNEQFFGPGTRLTVL.

V gene TRBV6-4 combines with J gene TRBJ2-2, with D perhaps TRBD2 (6 bases). The length of the CDR3 is 14 residues. The ends were cut back, 4 bases at V and 5 bases at J, with 11 bases in the middle. CDR1 is MRHNA and CDR2 is SNTAGT in the germline V gene. The CDR3 bases are TGTGCCAGCAGTGTAGAGGAGGGGACCGGGGAGCTGTTTTTT. Translating it yields CASSVEEGTGELFF.

This chain links TRBV16 with TRBJ1-5; 9 nucleotides agree with TRBD1. V trimming: 1 base; J trimming: 9 bases; junction bases outside the gene matches: 10. There are 16 residues in the CDR3. Germline assignment: CDR1 KGHSY and CDR2 FQNENV. The CDR3 coding sequence is TGTGCCAGCAGCCAATTTCCGGGACAGGGTGGGACGCCCCAGCATTTT. Translating gives CASSQFPGQGGTPQHF.

The rearrangement uses TRBV19 and TRBJ1-1; 9 positions agree with TRBD1. Germline CDR1 reads LNHDA; CDR2 reads SQIVND (reference sequence). The CDR3 covers 18 residues. The V gene end was trimmed by 3 bases and the J gene end by 1 base; junction bases not matched to a gene: 12. The CDR3 DNA reads TGTGCCAGTAGTATCGGACCGGGACAGGGTAGGGGGAACACTGAAGCTTTCTTT. Translating gives CASSIGPGQGRGNTEAFF.

The chain carries TRBV28 and TRBJ2-1; no definite D call. The CDR3 is 15 residues long. The germline CDR1 and CDR2 sequences are MDHEN and SYDVKM. V shed 3 bases and J shed 8 bases, with 17 bases lying between them. The CDR3 coding sequence is TGTGCCAGCAGTTTCCCCCCTGAGGCAAGCGATGAGCAGTTCTTC. Its translation: CASSFPPEASDEQFF.

The CDR3 bases are TGTGCCAGCAGCATTAACTATGGCTACACCTTC. It translates to CASSINYGYTF. This chain uses TRBV6-1 with TRBJ1-2; D remains unclear. V lost 6 bases, J lost 1 base, and 3 bases lay in between. The germline V gene encodes CDR1 MNHNS and CDR2 SASEGT. The length of the CDR3 is 11 residues.

J is TRBJ2-5 and V is TRBV6-5; weak D call: TRBD1 (6 bases). V was trimmed by 4 bases and J by 4 bases, leaving 13 bases between them. The CDR3 is 14 residues long. Germline loops: CDR1 MNHEY, CDR2 SVGAGI. The CDR3 nucleotides read TGTGCCAGCAGTTCCCGGACAGTTGGAGAGACCCAGTACTTC. This translates into CASSSRTVGETQYF.

V gene TRBV12-5 combines with J gene TRBJ1-1; 10 positions match TRBD1. Germline V gene sequence: CDR1 LGHNT, CDR2 FRNRAP. The junction had 13 bases not matched to a gene; V was cut back by 0 bases and J by 3 bases. The CDR3 has 19 amino acids. In DNA form, the CDR3 reads TGTGCTAGTGGTTTGGTTCCGACAGGGGGCGTCTTCTTGGACACTGAAGCTTTCTTT. This encodes CASGLVPTGGVFLDTEAFF.

The chain carries TRBV4-1 and TRBJ1-1, with unresolved D. The CDR3 sequence is 16 residues long. The ends were cut back, 0 bases at V and 0 bases at J, with 11 bases in the middle. Germline V lookup: CDR1 MGHRA, CDR2 YSYEKL. CDR3: CASSQDPLVLNTEAFF. For the CDR3, the DNA is TGCGCCAGCAGCCAAGATCCCCTCGTTCTGAACACTGAAGCTTTCTTT.

This clone appeared a few times. The sample has other DNA sequences that encode this CDR3 too. The J gene is TRBJ1-1, the V gene TRBV2; tentative D call: TRBD1 (5 bases). The CDR3 contains 13 residues. The germline V and J ends were trimmed by 4 bases and 4 bases, with 10 bases remaining between them. CDR1 is SNHLY, CDR2 FYNNEI, per germline. In DNA form, the CDR3 reads TGTGCCAGCAGTGGGACCGGGGGCACTGAAGCTTTCTTT. Translated, it gives CASSGTGGTEAFF.

The gene calls are TRBV11-1 and TRBJ2-5, with TRBD2 as a possible D gene (6 bases). V lost 6 bases and J 5 bases, leaving 16 bases between the germline ends. Germline V gene data show CDR1 as SGHAT and CDR2 as FQDESV (reference sequence). The CDR3 length is 14 residues. The CDR3 reads CASRLSRAGETQYF. The CDR3 DNA reads as TGTGCCAGCAGACTATCCAGGGCGGGGGAGACCCAGTACTTC. The full variable domain, its missing parts supplied by reference TRBV11-1 and TRBJ2-5, is EAEVAQSPRYKITEKSQAVAFWCDPISGHATLYWYRQILGQGPELLVQFQDESVVDDSQLPKDRFSAERLKGVDSTLKIQPAELGDSAMYLCASRLSRAGETQYFGPGTRLLVL.

This clone was detected only a few times. The chain joins TRBV7-9 to TRBJ1-6; 8 bases are a match to TRBD1. Germline V gene sequence: CDR1 SEHNR, CDR2 FQNEAQ (reference sequence). This CDR3 has 16 amino acids. V was clipped by 6 bases and J by 4 bases; unmatched bases: 8. The CDR3 loop is CASRHRDRSYNSPLHF. CDR3 coding DNA: TGTGCCAGCAGGCACCGGGACAGGAGTTATAATTCACCCCTCCACTTT.

This clone showed up just a few times. The chain uses TRBV4-1 and TRBJ2-7; 7 bases are shared with TRBD1. This CDR3 comprises 14 residues. From germline, CDR1 is MGHRA and CDR2 YSYEKL. V shed 3 bases, J shed 1 base, and the junction held 3 bases outside the gene matches. The CDR3 protein is CASSQGTASYEQYF. The CDR3 nucleotides are TGCGCCAGCAGCCAGGGGACAGCTTCCTACGAGCAGTACTTC.

The J gene is TRBJ2-3, the V gene TRBV2; 8 nucleotides match TRBD1. The CDR3 spans 14 residues. Germline CDR1 SNHLY, CDR2 FYNNEI. V was pared by 6 bases and J by 6 bases, with 8 bases of the junction left unmatched. As DNA, the CDR3 is TGTGCCAGCAGGGACAGGGCTTTTGCTGATACGCAGTATTTT. Translated, it gives CASRDRAFADTQYF.

The chain combines TRBV7-2 with TRBJ2-4; TRBD2 might be the D (7 bases). The CDR3 totals 16 residues. V lost 2 bases, J lost 2 bases, and 13 bases lay in between. CDR1 is SGHTA and CDR2 is FQGNSA in the germline V gene. Written as DNA, the CDR3 is TGTGCCAGCAGCTTAAGGGGGGGCGCAACCAAAAACATTCAGTACTTC. This codes for CASSLRGGATKNIQYF.

This clone occurred once. The V call is TRBV5-8, the J call TRBJ2-5; TRBD1 agrees at 8 bases. With 0 bases clipped from V and 7 bases from J, the junction kept 5 bases outside the gene matches. Germline-derived CDR1 and CDR2 are SGHTS and YDEGEE. The CDR3 covers 14 residues. DNA for the CDR3: TGTGCCAGCAGCTTGGAAGACAGGGGAGGGACCCAGTACTTC. Translated, it gives CASSLEDRGGTQYF.

This sequence joins TRBV28 and TRBJ2-7; perhaps TRBD2 as D (7 bases). The ends were cut back, 0 bases at V and 4 bases at J, with 22 bases in the middle. Germline CDR1 reads MDHEN; CDR2 reads SYDVKM. The length of the CDR3 is 18 residues. Here the CDR3 DNA reads TGTGCCAGCAGTTTATGGGGGGCCGAAGGCGGGGGTTCATACGAGCAGTACTTC. Protein sequence: CASSLWGAEGGGSYEQYF.

The chain combines TRBV2 with TRBJ1-5, with D possibly matching TRBD1 (6 bases). The CDR3 is 15 residues long. With 6 bases removed from V and 0 bases from J, the gap between germline ends came to 12 bases. Per germline, CDR1 SNHLY and CDR2 FYNNEI. This CDR3 reads CASRKTGGSNQPQHF. The CDR3 DNA is TGTGCCAGCAGGAAGACAGGTGGTAGCAATCAGCCCCAGCATTTT.

This clone was seen once. Other DNA sequences from this sample encode an identical CDR3 as well. The rearrangement links TRBV7-3 to TRBJ2-2; TRBD2 might be the D (6 bases). This CDR3 spans 15 amino acids. Trimming stripped 1 base from V and 4 bases from J, with 10 bases between. The germline V gene encodes CDR1 SGHTA and CDR2 FQGTGA. The CDR3 spells CASSLMGGSTGELFF. CDR3 DNA sequence: TGTGCCAGCAGCTTAATGGGGGGATCCACCGGGGAGCTGTTTTTT.

This chain links TRBV5-8 with TRBJ1-5, with 9 bases lining up with TRBD1. J lost 4 bases, V lost 0 bases, and 2 bases had no gene match. CDR1 and CDR2 (germline): SGHTS, YDEGEE. The CDR3 is 15 residues long. CDR3 sequence (DNA): TGTGCCAGCAGCTTGGGGACAGGGGATAATCAGCCCCAGCATTTT. Its translation: CASSLGTGDNQPQHF.

This rearrangement joins TRBV7-2 to TRBJ2-3; 10 bases fit TRBD2. V lost 1 base and J lost 5; bases outside the gene matches: 9. Looked up from germline, CDR1 is SGHTA and CDR2 is FQGNSA. The CDR3 consists of 17 residues. For the CDR3, the DNA is TGTGCCAGCAGCTTAGGGATGGGGCTAGCGGGGGTAGATACGCAGTATTTT. It codes for CASSLGMGLAGVDTQYF. Filled out from reference TRBV7-2 and TRBJ2-3, the complete variable domain reads GAGVSQSPSNKVTEKGKDVELRCDPISGHTALYWYRQSLGQGLEFLIYFQGNSAPDKSGLPSDRFSAERTGGSVSTLTIQRTQQEDSAVYLCASSLGMGLAGVDTQYFGPGTRLTVL.

The V call is TRBV28, the J call TRBJ1-2; 8 bases match TRBD1. V lost 5 bases, J lost 8 bases, and 10 bases stayed unmatched. The CDR3 is 14 amino acids. Germline CDR1 reads MDHEN; CDR2 reads SYDVKM. The CDR3 loop reads CASSPAGGGGGYTF. DNA of the CDR3: TGTGCCAGCAGTCCCGCAGGGGGCGGAGGAGGCTACACCTTC.

The chain has TRBV27 and TRBJ2-7; tentative D call: TRBD2 (6 bases). Per germline, CDR1 MNHEY and CDR2 SMNVEV (reference sequence). Trimming took 3 bases from V and 6 from J, leaving 12 bases between them. This CDR3 is 13 amino acids long. The CDR3 DNA sequence: TGTGCCAGCAGTTTCTCGGGAGTTCTCGAGCAGTACTTC. This sequence encodes CASSFSGVLEQYF.

Of note for this clone: At one boundary the junction diverges from the germline segment, which might be a read error. The chain combines TRBV4-1 with TRBJ1-1, with 7 bases matching TRBD1. There are 16 residues in the CDR3. Germline CDR1 reads MGHRA; CDR2 reads YSYEKL. CDR3 sequence (DNA): TGCGCCGGCAGCCCGACTACCGGGACAGCTTACACTGAAGCTTTCTTT. Protein product: CAGSPTTGTAYTEAFF.

V usage is TRBV18 and J usage is TRBJ1-2; 8 bases match TRBD1. The CDR3 is 15 amino acids. J was trimmed by 3 bases and V by 4 bases; bases with no gene match: 7. CDR1 is KGHSH, CDR2 LQKENI, per germline. The CDR3 loop reads CASSQASTGDYGYTF. CDR3 sequence (DNA): TGTGCCAGCTCACAAGCCTCGACAGGGGACTATGGCTACACCTTC.